The present T cell receptor (beta chain) was sequenced within a study of cytomegalovirus exposure and HLA in healthy donors. In the study overall: As an earlier analysis found, roughly 180 million T cells yielded about 120 million unique TCR beta sequences.

PCR was performed using 60 Vbeta and 13 Jbeta primers. The data were produced by immunoSEQ multiplex PCR, yet TCRdb's version contains in-frame clones alone and is incomplete. The sample has about 130,000 clones; about 80% are singletons. The CDR3 has 15 amino acids. Trimming removed 1 base at V and 5 bases at J, with 14 bases between. Germline CDR1 and CDR2: SGHDN and FVKESK. The sample consisted of PBMCs. The genes are TRBV14 and TRBJ1-2, with D unresolved. The clonotype originates from a human donor in good health. CDR3 nucleotide sequence: TGTGCCAGCAGCCAAGGTATTGCGGGCGTTTATGGCTACACCTTC. It is translated as CASSQGIAGVYGYTF.